These 14 T cell receptor beta chains originate from one sample sequenced in a study of cytomegalovirus exposure and HLA in healthy donors. Primers: 60 Vbeta forward and 13 Jbeta reverse. Generated by immunoSEQ multiplex PCR, the TCRdb table keeps only in-frame clones and is missing some. The sample lists around 150,000 clones; approximately 75% were seen once. The sequenced material came from PBMCs. The receptor source for this set is a man aged 45-65 years in good health and CMV-seropositive.

The gene calls are TRBV30 and TRBJ2-7, with 10 bases identical to TRBD1. The CDR3 extends over 15 amino acids. Looked up from germline, CDR1 is GTSNPN and CDR2 is SVGIG (reference sequence). Germline trimming cut 4 bases from V and 4 bases from J; bases unmatched to any gene: 10. The CDR3 loop reads CAWTPLGTGVYEQYF. The CDR3 nucleotides are TGTGCCTGGACCCCCCTCGGGACAGGGGTATACGAGCAGTACTTC.

For the CDR3, the DNA is TGTGCCAGCAGTTTGACAGGGACTAACTATGGCTACACCTTC. Its translation is CASSLTGTNYGYTF. V and J are TRBV28 and TRBJ1-2, with TRBD1 matching 7 bases. V lost 3 bases, J lost 0 bases, and 1 base stayed unmatched. The CDR3 contains 14 residues. The germline V gene has CDR1 MDHEN and CDR2 SYDVKM.

A remark on this clone: The identical CDR3 is also encoded by other nucleotide sequences in the sample. The V call is TRBV7-9, the J call TRBJ1-1, with TRBD1 as a possible D gene (5 bases). Germline V CDR1 and CDR2: SEHNR, FQNEAQ (reference sequence). V dropped 5 bases and J dropped 4 bases, with 11 bases sitting between them. The CDR3 spans 13 residues. This CDR3 is CASSPTGGTEAFF. CDR3 nucleotides: TGTGCCAGCAGCCCAACGGGGGGCACTGAAGCTTTCTTT.

This clone occurred a few times. The gene calls are TRBV2 and TRBJ1-2, with 7 positions matching TRBD1. CDR3 length equals 14 residues. Germline V CDR1 and CDR2: SNHLY, FYNNEI. V gave up 5 bases and J gave up 2 bases; unmatched junction bases: 5. CDR3 loop: CASSKRDSNYGYTF. CDR3 coding DNA: TGTGCCAGCAGTAAACGGGACAGCAACTATGGCTACACCTTC.

The rearrangement uses TRBV7-7 and TRBJ2-5; 8 positions agree with TRBD2. Germline lookup yields CDR1 SSHAT and CDR2 FNYEAQ (reference sequence). This CDR3 contains 14 residues. The V gene end was trimmed by 5 bases and the J gene end by 5 bases; junction bases not matched to a gene: 7. CDR3 in DNA: TGTGCCAGCAGCCAGACCGGGAGGGGGGAGACCCAGTACTTC. Translating gives CASSQTGRGETQYF.

The chain is built from TRBV6-1 and TRBJ1-2; D possibly corresponds to TRBD1 (6 bases). The CDR3 sequence is 15 residues long. Trimming took off 3 bases at V and 3 bases at J, with 14 bases between the two ends. Germline loops: CDR1 MNHNS, CDR2 SASEGT. CDR3: CASSEGHRADYGYTF. The CDR3 DNA reads as TGTGCCAGCAGTGAGGGGCACAGGGCGGACTATGGCTACACCTTC.

The chain carries TRBV21-1 and TRBJ1-5; TRBD1 reflects the table's D call only, with no check against the DNA. TRBV21-1 is a pseudogene segment. The CDR3 has 17 amino acids. CDR3 sequence: CASSKVLGQGFDQPQHF. CDR3 coding DNA: TGTGCCAGCAGCAAAGTCTTGGGACAGGGGTTTGATCAGCCCCAGCATTTT.

On this clone itself: Other nucleotide sequences from this sample produce the same CDR3. The rearrangement links TRBV7-2 to TRBJ2-3; D might be TRBD2 (7 bases). The CDR3 runs to 17 residues. V lost 1 base, J lost 9 bases, and 23 bases lay in between. Germline V gene data show CDR1 as SGHTA and CDR2 as FQGNSA. This CDR3 reads CASSLGVARGHSGTQYF. The CDR3 DNA sequence: TGTGCCAGCAGCTTAGGGGTGGCGCGGGGGCACTCAGGCACGCAGTATTTT.

J is TRBJ1-1 and V is TRBV4-2; a possible D gene is TRBD1 (5 bases). CDR3 length equals 15 residues. The V end lost 4 bases, the J end lost 5 bases, and 17 bases lay between the germline ends. The germline V gene encodes CDR1 LGHNA and CDR2 YNFKEQ. The DNA for the CDR3 is TGTGCCAGCAGCCGAGGCTACTTGGGGGGGACTGAAGCTTTCTTT. Translation gives CASSRGYLGGTEAFF.

This chain uses TRBV4-3 with TRBJ2-5; TRBD2 matches 9 bases. V trimming: 3 bases; J trimming: 4 bases; junction bases outside the gene matches: 6. The CDR3 consists of 15 residues. The germline gives CDR1 LGHNA, CDR2 YSLEER. The CDR3 DNA sequence: TGCGCCAGCAGCCAGGGCGGGGGGGCCGCAGAGACCCAGTACTTC. Its translation: CASSQGGGAAETQYF.

A single count supports this clone. The chain couples TRBV7-9 to TRBJ2-7, with TRBD1 identical over 9 bases. The CDR3 contains 16 residues. Germline V CDR1 and CDR2: SEHNR, FQNEAQ (reference sequence). J gave up 4 bases and V 5 bases, and 12 bases lay outside the gene matches. The CDR3 nucleotides are TGTGCCAGCAGCCCCGGGACAGGGTGGGGGGGTTACGAGCAGTACTTC. The encoded protein is CASSPGTGWGGYEQYF.

The chain links TRBV14 to TRBJ2-7; maybe TRBD1 (6 bases). The germline CDR1 and CDR2 sequences are SGHDN and FVKESK. Trimming removed 0 bases from V and 5 bases from J, with 17 bases in between. The CDR3 spans 16 residues. CDR3: CASSQDTGTLRDEQYF. The CDR3 region has the DNA TGTGCCAGCAGCCAAGATACAGGGACGTTAAGGGACGAGCAGTACTTC.

This chain uses TRBV19 with TRBJ2-2, with 9 positions matching TRBD2. CDR1 and CDR2 (germline): LNHDA, SQIVND (reference sequence). CDR3 length equals 15 residues. The J segment lost 6 bases and the V segment lost 7 bases, leaving 9 bases of the junction unmatched. This chain's CDR3 is CASTPRTSEAGELFF. DNA for the CDR3: TGTGCCAGTACCCCACGGACTAGCGAAGCCGGGGAGCTGTTTTTT.

This chain joins TRBV10-3 and TRBJ1-5; maybe TRBD1 (6 bases). The V end was cut by 7 bases, the J end by 4 bases, with 11 bases between. The CDR3 sequence is 13 residues long. Looked up from germline, CDR1 is ENHRY and CDR2 is SYGVKD. CDR3 bases: TGTGCCATCACGCCTGGGACAAATCAGCCCCAGCATTTT. Its translation is CAITPGTNQPQHF.